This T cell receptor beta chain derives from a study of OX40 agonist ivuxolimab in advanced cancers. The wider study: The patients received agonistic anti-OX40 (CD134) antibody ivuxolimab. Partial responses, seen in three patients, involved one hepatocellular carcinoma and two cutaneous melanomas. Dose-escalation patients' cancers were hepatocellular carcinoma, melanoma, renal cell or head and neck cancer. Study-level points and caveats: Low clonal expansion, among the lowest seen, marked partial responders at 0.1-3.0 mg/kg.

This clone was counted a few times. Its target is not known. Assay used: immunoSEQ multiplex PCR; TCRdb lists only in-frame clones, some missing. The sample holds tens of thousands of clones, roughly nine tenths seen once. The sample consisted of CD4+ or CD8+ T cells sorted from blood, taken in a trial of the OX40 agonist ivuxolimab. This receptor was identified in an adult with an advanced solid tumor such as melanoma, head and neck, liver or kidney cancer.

The CDR3 loop is CAWSGQVQEKLFF. The CDR3 nucleotides are TGTGCCTGGAGTGGACAGGTGCAGGAAAAACTGTTTTTT. This chain uses TRBV30 with TRBJ1-4; possibly TRBD1 for D (6 bases). The length of the CDR3 is 13 residues. Germline assignment: CDR1 GTSNPN and CDR2 SVGIG (reference sequence). Deletions cut 1 base from V and 8 bases from J, with 11 bases between.